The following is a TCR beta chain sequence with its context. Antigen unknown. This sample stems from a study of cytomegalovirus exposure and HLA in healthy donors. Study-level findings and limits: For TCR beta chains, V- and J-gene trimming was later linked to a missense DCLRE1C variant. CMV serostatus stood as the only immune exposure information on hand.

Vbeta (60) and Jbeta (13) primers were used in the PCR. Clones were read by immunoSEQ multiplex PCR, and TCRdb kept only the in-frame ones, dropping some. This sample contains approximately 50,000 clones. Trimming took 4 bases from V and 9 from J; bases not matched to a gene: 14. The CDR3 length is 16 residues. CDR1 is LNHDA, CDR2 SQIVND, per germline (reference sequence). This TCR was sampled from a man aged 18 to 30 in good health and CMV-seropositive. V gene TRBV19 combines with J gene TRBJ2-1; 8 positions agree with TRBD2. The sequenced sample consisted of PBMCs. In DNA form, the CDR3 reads TGTGCCAGTAGTAGAATGGCGGGAGGAACCTGGGTTGAGCAGTTCTTC. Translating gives CASSRMAGGTWVEQFF.